The clone carrying this T cell receptor beta chain was detected once. Antigen: not known. These data are taken from a study of CD8+ T cells in alopecia areata. General study findings and limits: Scalp repertoires also include resident alphabeta T cells from normal skin.

The CDR3 sequence is 18 residues long. cDNA serving as the sequencing template came from extracted, reverse transcribed RNA. Using immunoSEQ multiplex PCR, the repertoire was profiled, and TCRdb retains in-frame clones only, with some absent. The sample holds about 140,000 clones, 75% to 85% seen once. Treatment denoted: oral pan-JAK inhibitor, 5-10 mg twice daily. Those with alopecia areata gave lesional scalp punch biopsies and peripheral blood. The source material was CD8+ T cells sorted from blood, sampled at week 4, from a patient treated with tofacitinib. The TCR originated in a human donor with alopecia areata. V and J are TRBV1 and TRBJ2-5; the table's D call, TRBD2, was not checked against the DNA. TRBV1 is described as a pseudogene. CDR3 loop: CTSSQGVAGGRYQETQYF. Written as DNA, the CDR3 is TGCACCAGCAGCCAAGGGGTAGCGGGGGGGAGGTACCAAGAGACCCAGTACTTC.